The next 12 T cell receptor beta chains were all read from a single sample in a study of cytomegalovirus exposure and HLA in healthy donors (dated by TCRdb to about 2017). The library relied on the immunoSEQ multiplex PCR assay. The multiplex PCR relied on a mix of 60 forward primers for TCR Vbeta segments and 13 reverse primers for TCR Jbeta segments. Here the immuneACCESS table is served through TCRdb, limited to in-frame sequences with V and J called. Missing clones are a known gap in these copies; in checked studies unresolved V genes cover under half, and the rest lacks a known reason. The sample profile shows around 130,000 clones; roughly 80% of them were found once. The ten largest clones represent approximately 10% of the sample. Material: PBMCs. The source of these receptors is a male donor in good health and CMV-seropositive.

The chain carries TRBV15 and TRBJ2-2; 9 positions match TRBD1. CDR1 is LNHNV, CDR2 YYDKDF, per germline (reference sequence). The CDR3 spans 15 residues. V was clipped by 2 bases and J by 7 bases; unmatched bases: 5. The CDR3 DNA reads as TGTGCCACCAGCAGACGGGACAGGGAGGTCGGGGAGCTGTTTTTT. This encodes CATSRRDREVGELFF. The full variable domain, rest sourced from reference TRBV15 and TRBJ2-2, is DAMVIQNPRYQVTQFGKPVTLSCSQTLNHNVMYWYQQKSSQAPKLLFHYYDKDFNNEADTPDNFQSRRPNTSFCFLDIRSPGLGDTAMYLCATSRRDREVGELFFGEGSRLTVL.

In its sample, this clone was seen once. The gene calls are TRBV7-9 and TRBJ2-4; 9 bases are shared with TRBD2. V gave up 1 base and J gave up 7 bases; unmatched junction bases: 2. Germline V CDR1 and CDR2: SEHNR, FQNEAQ (reference sequence). The CDR3 is made up of 14 amino acids. In nucleotides, the CDR3 is TGTGCCAGCAGCTTAGTAGCGGGAGTGAACATTCAGTACTTC. Amino acids: CASSLVAGVNIQYF.

This clone occurred a few times. This chain uses TRBV9 with TRBJ2-1, with D possibly TRBD2 on 5 matching bases. Germline values: CDR1 SGDLS, CDR2 YYNGEE. The germline V and J ends were trimmed by 4 bases and 4 bases, with 9 bases remaining between them. This CDR3 contains 13 residues. Written as DNA, the CDR3 is TGTGCCAGCAGCTTTAGCGAGTACAATGAGCAGTTCTTC. It codes for CASSFSEYNEQFF.

V is TRBV7-9 and J is TRBJ2-5; 8 bases align to TRBD1. This CDR3 contains 17 residues. Germline lookup yields CDR1 SEHNR and CDR2 FQNEAQ (reference sequence). The junction had 9 bases not matched to a gene; V was cut back by 1 base and J by 2 bases. CDR3 nucleotides: TGTGCCAGCAGCTTAGGCCTGGACAGGGTGGATCAAGAGACCCAGTACTTC. Translating it yields CASSLGLDRVDQETQYF.

This chain uses TRBV4-1 with TRBJ1-1; no clear D gene. The germline V gene has CDR1 MGHRA and CDR2 YSYEKL. V lost 1 base to trimming and J lost 4 bases, with 13 bases between them. The CDR3 has 15 residues. The CDR3 DNA reads TGCGCCAGCAGCCAAGCGAGCCAGTCGGGCACTGAAGCTTTCTTT. Translation gives CASSQASQSGTEAFF.

The V and J genes are TRBV5-6 and TRBJ2-3, with D maybe TRBD2 (5 bases). With 0 bases removed from V and 6 bases from J, the gap between germline ends came to 17 bases. This CDR3 is built from 16 residues. Looked up from germline, CDR1 is SGHDT and CDR2 is YYEEEE. The CDR3 sequence is CASSLERGRWVDTQYF. Written as DNA, the CDR3 is TGTGCCAGCAGCTTGGAACGGGGAAGATGGGTGGATACGCAGTATTTT.

The chain uses TRBV6-5 and TRBJ2-7; 7 nucleotides match TRBD1. The CDR3 sequence is 16 residues long. Trimming at V came to 0 bases and at J to 2 bases, leaving 7 bases not matched to a gene. Germline CDR1 and CDR2: MNHEY and SVGAGI. CDR3 sequence reads: CASSYSGLGTAYEQYF. CDR3 coding DNA: TGTGCCAGCAGTTACTCAGGGTTGGGGACAGCCTACGAGCAGTACTTC.

The V call is TRBV7-2, the J call TRBJ2-5; tentatively, D is TRBD2 (6 bases). V gave up 5 bases and J gave up 8 bases, with 15 bases separating them. The CDR3 has 13 residues. Germline values: CDR1 SGHTA, CDR2 FQGNSA. The CDR3 loop reads CASSDGDFPTQYF. As DNA, the CDR3 is TGTGCCAGCAGCGACGGGGACTTTCCAACCCAGTACTTC.

This chain joins TRBV18 and TRBJ1-2; D is ambiguous. Germline-derived CDR1 and CDR2 are KGHSH and LQKENI. CDR3 length: 13 residues. Deletions cut 2 bases from V and 4 bases from J, with 8 bases between. CDR3 residues: CASSPRTSYGYTF. DNA for the CDR3: TGTGCCAGCTCACCAAGGACTTCCTATGGCTACACCTTC.

The chain links TRBV2 to TRBJ2-2, with 8 bases identical to TRBD1. J lost 7 bases, V lost 4 bases, and 17 bases had no gene match. The CDR3 is made up of 18 amino acids. Looked up from germline, CDR1 is SNHLY and CDR2 is FYNNEI. As DNA, the CDR3 is TGTGCCAGCAGTGGCAGGGGGCCGCGACAGGGGAGGAACGGGGAGCTGTTTTTT. It codes for CASSGRGPRQGRNGELFF. Supplemented by reference TRBV2 and TRBJ2-2, the full variable domain reads EPEVTQTPSHQVTQMGQEVILRCVPISNHLYFYWYRQILGQKVEFLVSFYNNEISEKSEIFDDQFSVERPDGSNFTLKIRSTKLEDSAMYFCASSGRGPRQGRNGELFFGEGSRLTVL.

The rearrangement uses TRBV18 and TRBJ2-7; 14 bases are a match to TRBD2. The V gene's germline CDR1 is KGHSH and CDR2 LQKENI. There are 15 residues in the CDR3. The ends lost 5 bases at V and 4 bases at J; junction bases unmatched: 4. CDR3 residues: CASSAGTSGSYEQYF. The CDR3 coding sequence is TGTGCCAGCTCAGCCGGGACTAGCGGGAGTTACGAGCAGTACTTC.

The CDR3, as DNA: TGTGCCAGCACGGCGGAGGTAGACACCGGGGAGCTGTTTTTT. Protein product: CASTAEVDTGELFF. This sequence joins TRBV5-6 and TRBJ2-2, with D tentatively TRBD2 (5 bases). CDR1 and CDR2 (germline): SGHDT, YYEEEE. This CDR3 is built from 14 residues. Deletions cut 6 bases from V and 3 bases from J, with 12 bases between.